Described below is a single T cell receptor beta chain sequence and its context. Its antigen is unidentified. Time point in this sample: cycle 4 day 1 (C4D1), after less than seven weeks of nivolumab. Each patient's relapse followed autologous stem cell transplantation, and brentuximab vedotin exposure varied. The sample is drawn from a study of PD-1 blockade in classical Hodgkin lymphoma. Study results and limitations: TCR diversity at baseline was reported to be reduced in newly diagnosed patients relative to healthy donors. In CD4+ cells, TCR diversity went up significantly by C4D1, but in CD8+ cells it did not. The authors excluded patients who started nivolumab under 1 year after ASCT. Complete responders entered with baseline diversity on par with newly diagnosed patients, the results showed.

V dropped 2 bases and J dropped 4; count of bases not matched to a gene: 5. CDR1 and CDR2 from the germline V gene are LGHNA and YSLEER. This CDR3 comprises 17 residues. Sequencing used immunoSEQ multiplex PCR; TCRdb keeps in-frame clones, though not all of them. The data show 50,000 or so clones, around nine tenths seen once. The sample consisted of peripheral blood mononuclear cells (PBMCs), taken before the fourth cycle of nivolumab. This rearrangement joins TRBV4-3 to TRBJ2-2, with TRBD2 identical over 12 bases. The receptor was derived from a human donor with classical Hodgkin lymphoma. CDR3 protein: CASSQSSGGAFTGELFF. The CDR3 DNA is TGCGCCAGCAGCCAATCTAGCGGGGGGGCTTTCACCGGGGAGCTGTTTTTT.